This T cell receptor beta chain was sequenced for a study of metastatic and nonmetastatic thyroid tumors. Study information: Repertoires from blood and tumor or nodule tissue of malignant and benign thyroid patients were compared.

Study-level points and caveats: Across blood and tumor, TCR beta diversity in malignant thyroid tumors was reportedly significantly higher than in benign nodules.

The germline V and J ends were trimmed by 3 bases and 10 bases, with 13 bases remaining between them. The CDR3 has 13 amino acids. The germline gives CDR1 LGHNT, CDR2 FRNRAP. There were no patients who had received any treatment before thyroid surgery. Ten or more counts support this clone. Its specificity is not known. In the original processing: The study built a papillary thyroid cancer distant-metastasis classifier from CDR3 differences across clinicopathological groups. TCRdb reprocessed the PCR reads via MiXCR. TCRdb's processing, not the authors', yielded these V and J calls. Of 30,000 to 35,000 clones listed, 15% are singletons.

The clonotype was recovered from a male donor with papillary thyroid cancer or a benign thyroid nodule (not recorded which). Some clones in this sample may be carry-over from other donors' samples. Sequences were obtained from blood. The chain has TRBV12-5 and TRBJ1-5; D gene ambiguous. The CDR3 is CASGLGWSGPQHF. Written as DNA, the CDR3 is TGTGCTAGTGGTTTAGGCTGGAGTGGACCCCAGCATTTT.